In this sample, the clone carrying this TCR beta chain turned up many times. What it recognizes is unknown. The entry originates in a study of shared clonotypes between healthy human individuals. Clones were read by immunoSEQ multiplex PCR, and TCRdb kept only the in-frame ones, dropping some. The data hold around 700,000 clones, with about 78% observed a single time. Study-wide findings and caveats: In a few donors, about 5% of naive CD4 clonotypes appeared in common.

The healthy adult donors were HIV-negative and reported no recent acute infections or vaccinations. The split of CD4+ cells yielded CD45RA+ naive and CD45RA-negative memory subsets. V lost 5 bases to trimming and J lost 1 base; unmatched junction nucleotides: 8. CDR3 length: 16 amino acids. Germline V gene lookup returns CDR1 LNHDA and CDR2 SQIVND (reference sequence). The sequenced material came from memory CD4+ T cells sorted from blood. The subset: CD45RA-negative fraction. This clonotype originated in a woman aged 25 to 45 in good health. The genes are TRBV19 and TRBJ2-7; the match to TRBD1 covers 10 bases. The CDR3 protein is CASSPPGDRGSYEQYF. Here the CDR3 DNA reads TGTGCCAGTAGTCCACCCGGGGACAGGGGTTCCTACGAGCAGTACTTC. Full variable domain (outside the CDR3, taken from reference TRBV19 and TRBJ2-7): DGGITQSPKYLFRKEGQNVTLSCEQNLNHDAMYWYRQDPGQGLRLIYYSQIVNDFQKGDIAEGYSVSREKKESFPLTVTSAQKNPTAFYLCASSPPGDRGSYEQYFGPGTRLTVT.